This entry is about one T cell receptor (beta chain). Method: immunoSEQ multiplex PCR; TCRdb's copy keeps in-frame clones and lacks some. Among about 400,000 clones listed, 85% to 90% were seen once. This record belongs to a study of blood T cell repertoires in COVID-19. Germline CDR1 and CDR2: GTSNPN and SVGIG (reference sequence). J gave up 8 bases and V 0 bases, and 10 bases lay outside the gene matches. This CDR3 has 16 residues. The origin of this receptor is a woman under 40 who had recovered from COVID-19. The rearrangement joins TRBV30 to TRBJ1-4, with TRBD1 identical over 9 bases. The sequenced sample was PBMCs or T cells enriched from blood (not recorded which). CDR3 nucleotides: TGTGCCTGGAGTGTACCCCGGGACAGGGAGGGAGAAAAACTGTTTTTT. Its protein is CAWSVPRDREGEKLFF.